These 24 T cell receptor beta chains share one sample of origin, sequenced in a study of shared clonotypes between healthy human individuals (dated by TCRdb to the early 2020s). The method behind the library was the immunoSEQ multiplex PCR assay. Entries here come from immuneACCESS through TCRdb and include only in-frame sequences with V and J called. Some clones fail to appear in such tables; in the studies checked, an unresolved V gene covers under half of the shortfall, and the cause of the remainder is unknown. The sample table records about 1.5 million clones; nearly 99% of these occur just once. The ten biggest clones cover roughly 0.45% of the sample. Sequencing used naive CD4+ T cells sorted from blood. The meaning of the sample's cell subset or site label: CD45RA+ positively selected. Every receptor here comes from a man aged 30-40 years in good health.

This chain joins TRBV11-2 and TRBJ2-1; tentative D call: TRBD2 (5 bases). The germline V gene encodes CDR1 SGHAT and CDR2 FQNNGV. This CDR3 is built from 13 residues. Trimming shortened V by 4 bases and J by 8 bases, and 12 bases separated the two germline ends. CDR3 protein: CASSSLRVDEQFF. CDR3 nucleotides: TGTGCCAGCAGCTCCCTGAGGGTCGATGAGCAGTTCTTC.

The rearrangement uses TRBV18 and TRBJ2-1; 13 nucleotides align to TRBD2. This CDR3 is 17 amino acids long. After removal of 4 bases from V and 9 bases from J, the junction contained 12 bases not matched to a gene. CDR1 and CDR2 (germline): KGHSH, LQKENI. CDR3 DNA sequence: TGTGCCAGCTCACGACCCGAACTAGCGGGAGGGAGTGGTGAGCAGTTCTTC. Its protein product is CASSRPELAGGSGEQFF.

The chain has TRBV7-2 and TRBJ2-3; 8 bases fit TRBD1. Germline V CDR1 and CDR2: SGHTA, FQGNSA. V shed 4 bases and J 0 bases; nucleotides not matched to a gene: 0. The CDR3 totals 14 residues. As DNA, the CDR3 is TGTGCCAGCAGCTGGGACAGGAGCACAGATACGCAGTATTTT. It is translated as CASSWDRSTDTQYF.

The CDR3 nucleotides read TGCGCCAGCACTGGACAGGGCTTAGGGGAGCAGTACTTC. Translated, it gives CASTGQGLGEQYF. The genes are TRBV10-2 and TRBJ2-7, with 8 nucleotides matching TRBD1. The CDR3 runs 13 residues. Trimming cost V 7 bases and J 7 bases; bases outside gene matches: 9. Germline CDR1 and CDR2: WSHSY and SAAADI.

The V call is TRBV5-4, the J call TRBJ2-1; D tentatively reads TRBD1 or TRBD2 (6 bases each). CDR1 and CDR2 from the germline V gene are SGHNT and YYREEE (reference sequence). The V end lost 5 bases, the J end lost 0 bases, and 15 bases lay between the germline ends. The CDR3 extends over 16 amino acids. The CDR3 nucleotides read TGTGCCAGCAGACCGACGGGGGCCACCTCCTACAATGAGCAGTTCTTC. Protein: CASRPTGATSYNEQFF.

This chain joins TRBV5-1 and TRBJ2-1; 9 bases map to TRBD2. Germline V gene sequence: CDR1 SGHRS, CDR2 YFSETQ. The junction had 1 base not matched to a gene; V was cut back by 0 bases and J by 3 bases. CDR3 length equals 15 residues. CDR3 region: CASSLVAGDYNEQFF. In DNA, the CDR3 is TGCGCCAGCAGCTTGGTAGCGGGAGACTACAATGAGCAGTTCTTC.

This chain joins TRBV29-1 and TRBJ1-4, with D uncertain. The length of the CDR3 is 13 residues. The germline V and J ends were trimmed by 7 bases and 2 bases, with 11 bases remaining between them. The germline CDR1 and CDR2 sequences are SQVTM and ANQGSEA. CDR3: CSAYGSTNEKLFF. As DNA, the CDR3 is TGCAGCGCGTATGGGTCCACTAATGAAAAACTGTTTTTT.

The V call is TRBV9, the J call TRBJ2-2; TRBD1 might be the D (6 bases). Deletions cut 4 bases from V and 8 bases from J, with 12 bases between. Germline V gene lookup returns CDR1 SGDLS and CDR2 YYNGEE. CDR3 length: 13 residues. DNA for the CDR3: TGTGCCAGCAGCACAACAGGGTTGGGGGAGCTGTTTTTT. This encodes CASSTTGLGELFF.

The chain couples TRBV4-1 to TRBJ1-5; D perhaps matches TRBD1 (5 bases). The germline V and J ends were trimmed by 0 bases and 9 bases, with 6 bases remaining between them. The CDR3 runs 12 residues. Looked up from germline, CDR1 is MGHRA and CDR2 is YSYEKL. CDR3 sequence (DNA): TGCGCCAGCAGCCAAGAAAGGGGGCCCCAGCATTTT. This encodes CASSQERGPQHF.

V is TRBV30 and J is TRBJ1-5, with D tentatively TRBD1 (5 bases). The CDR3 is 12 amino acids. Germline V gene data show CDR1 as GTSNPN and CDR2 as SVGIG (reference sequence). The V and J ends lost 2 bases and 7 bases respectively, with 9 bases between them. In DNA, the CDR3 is TGTGCCTGGAGTAGGGGACTCCAGCCCCAGCATTTT. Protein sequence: CAWSRGLQPQHF.

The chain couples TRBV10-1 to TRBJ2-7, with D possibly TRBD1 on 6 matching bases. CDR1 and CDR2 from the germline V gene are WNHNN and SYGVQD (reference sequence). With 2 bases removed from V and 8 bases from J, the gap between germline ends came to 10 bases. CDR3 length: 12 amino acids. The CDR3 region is CASSEPGQQQYF. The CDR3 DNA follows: TGCGCCAGCAGTGAGCCAGGACAGCAGCAGTACTTC.

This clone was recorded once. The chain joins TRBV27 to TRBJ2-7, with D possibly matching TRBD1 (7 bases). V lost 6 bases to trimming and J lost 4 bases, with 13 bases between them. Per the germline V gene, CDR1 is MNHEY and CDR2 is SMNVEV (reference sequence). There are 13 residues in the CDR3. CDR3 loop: CASRAGGIYEQYF. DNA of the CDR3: TGTGCCAGCAGGGCAGGGGGGATATACGAGCAGTACTTC.

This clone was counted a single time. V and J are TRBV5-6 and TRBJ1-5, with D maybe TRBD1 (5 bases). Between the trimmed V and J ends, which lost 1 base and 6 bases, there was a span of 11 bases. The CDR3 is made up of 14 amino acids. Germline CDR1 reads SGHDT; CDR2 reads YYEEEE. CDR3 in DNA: TGTGCCAGCAGCTTGACAGGCGGTAGTCAGCCCCAGCATTTT. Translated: CASSLTGGSQPQHF.

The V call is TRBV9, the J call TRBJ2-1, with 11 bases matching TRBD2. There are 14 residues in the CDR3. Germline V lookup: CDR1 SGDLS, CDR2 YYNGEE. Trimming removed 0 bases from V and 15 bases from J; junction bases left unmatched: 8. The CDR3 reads CASSVATSGGTPFF. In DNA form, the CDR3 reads TGTGCCAGCAGCGTAGCTACTAGCGGGGGCACTCCGTTCTTC.

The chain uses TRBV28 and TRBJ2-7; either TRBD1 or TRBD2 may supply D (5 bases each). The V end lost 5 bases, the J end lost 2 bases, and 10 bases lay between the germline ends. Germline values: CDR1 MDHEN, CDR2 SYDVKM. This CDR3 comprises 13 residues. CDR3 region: CASSTGAPYEQYF. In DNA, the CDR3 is TGTGCCAGCAGTACCGGGGCTCCCTACGAGCAGTACTTC.

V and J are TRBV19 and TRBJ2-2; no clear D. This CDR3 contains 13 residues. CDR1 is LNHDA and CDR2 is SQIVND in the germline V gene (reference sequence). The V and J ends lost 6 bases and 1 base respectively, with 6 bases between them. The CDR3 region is CASRPRNTGELFF. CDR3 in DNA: TGTGCCAGTAGGCCACGGAACACCGGGGAGCTGTTTTTT.

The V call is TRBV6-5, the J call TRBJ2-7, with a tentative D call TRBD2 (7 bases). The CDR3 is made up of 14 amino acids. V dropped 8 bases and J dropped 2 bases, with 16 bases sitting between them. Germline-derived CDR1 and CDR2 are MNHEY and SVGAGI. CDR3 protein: CASRRGGGPYEQYF. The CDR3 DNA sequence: TGTGCCAGCCGGAGGGGGGGTGGCCCCTACGAGCAGTACTTC.

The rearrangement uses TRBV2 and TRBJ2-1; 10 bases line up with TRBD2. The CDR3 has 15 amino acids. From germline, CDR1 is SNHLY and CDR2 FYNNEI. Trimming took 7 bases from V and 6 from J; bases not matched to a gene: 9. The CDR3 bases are TGTGCCAGCATGGGTTCACTAGCGGGACCCAATGAGCAGTTCTTC. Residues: CASMGSLAGPNEQFF.

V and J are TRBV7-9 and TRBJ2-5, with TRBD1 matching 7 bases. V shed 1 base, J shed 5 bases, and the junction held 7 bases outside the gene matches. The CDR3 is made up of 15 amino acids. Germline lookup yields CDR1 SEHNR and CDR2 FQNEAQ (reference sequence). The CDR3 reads CASSLEPGGWETQYF. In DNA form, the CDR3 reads TGTGCCAGCAGCTTAGAACCAGGGGGTTGGGAGACCCAGTACTTC.

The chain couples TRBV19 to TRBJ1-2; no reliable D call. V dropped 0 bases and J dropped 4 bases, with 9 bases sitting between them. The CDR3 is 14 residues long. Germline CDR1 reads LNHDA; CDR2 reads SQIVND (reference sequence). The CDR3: CASSIERSAYGYTF. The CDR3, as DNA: TGTGCCAGTAGTATAGAAAGGTCTGCCTATGGCTACACCTTC.

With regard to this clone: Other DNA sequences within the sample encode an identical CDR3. CDR3 nucleotide sequence: TGTGCCAGTAGCACCGACAGGGGTTATAGCAATCAGCCCCAGCATTTT. Amino acids: CASSTDRGYSNQPQHF. V usage is TRBV19 and J usage is TRBJ1-5, with 8 bases lining up with TRBD1. This CDR3 spans 16 amino acids. Germline V lookup: CDR1 LNHDA, CDR2 SQIVND (reference sequence). Trimming cost V 6 bases and J 0 bases; bases outside gene matches: 7.

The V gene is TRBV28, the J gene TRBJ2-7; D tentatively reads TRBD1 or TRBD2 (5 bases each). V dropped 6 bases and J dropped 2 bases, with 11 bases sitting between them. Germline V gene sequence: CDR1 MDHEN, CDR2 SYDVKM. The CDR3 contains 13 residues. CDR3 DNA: TGTGCCAGCAGCATAACGGGGCCCTACGAGCAGTACTTC. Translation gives CASSITGPYEQYF.

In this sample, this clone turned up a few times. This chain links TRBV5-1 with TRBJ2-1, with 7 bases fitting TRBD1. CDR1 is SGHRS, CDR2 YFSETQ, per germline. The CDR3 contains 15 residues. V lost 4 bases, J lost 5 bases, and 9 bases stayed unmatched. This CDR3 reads CASSPQGPIDNEQFF. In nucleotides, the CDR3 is TGCGCCAGCAGCCCACAGGGGCCCATCGACAATGAGCAGTTCTTC. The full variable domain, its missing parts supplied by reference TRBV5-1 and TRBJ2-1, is KAGVTQTPRYLIKTRGQQVTLSCSPISGHRSVSWYQQTPGQGLQFLFEYFSETQRNKGNFPGRFSGRQFSNSRSEMNVSTLELGDSALYLCASSPQGPIDNEQFFGPGTRLTVL.

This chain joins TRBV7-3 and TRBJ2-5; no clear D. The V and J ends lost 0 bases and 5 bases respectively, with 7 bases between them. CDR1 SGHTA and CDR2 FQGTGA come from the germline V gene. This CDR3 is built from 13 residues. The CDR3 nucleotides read TGTGCCAGCAGCTTAACGAGCATGGAGACCCAGTACTTC. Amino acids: CASSLTSMETQYF.